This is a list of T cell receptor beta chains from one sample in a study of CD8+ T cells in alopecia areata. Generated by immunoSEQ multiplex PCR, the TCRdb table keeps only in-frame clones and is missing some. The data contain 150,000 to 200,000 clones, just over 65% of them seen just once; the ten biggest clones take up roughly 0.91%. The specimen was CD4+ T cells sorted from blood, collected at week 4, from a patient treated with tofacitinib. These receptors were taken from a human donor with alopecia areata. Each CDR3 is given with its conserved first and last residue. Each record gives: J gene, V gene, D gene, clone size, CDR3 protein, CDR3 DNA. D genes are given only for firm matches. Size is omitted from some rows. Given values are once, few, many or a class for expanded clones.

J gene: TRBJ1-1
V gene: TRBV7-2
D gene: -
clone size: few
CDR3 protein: CASSFPGVNTEAFF
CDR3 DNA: TGTGCCAGCAGCTTCCCAGGGGTGAACACTGAAGCTTTCTTT

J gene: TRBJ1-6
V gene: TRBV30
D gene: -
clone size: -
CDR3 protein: CALTRGGQTNSPLHF
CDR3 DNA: TGTGCCTTGACCCGGGGAGGACAGACAAATTCACCCCTCCACTTT

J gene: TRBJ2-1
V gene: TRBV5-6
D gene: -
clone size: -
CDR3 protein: CASSSTYNEQFF
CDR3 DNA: TGTGCCAGCAGCTCGACCTACAATGAGCAGTTCTTC

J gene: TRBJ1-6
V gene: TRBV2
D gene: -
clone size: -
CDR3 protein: CASSANRQASPLHF
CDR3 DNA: TGTGCCAGCAGTGCGAACCGGCAGGCTTCACCCCTCCACTTT

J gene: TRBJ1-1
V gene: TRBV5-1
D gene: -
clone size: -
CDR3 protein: CASSIGGARNTEAFF
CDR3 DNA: TGCGCCAGCAGCATCGGGGGGGCCAGGAACACTGAAGCTTTCTTT

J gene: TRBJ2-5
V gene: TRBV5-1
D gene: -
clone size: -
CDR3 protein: CASSLFRGGETQYF
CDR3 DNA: TGCGCCAGCAGCTTGTTTCGGGGTGGGGAGACCCAGTACTTC

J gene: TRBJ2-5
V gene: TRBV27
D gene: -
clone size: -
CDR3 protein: CASSLSTKQETQYF
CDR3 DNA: TGTGCCAGCAGTTTATCGACCAAACAAGAGACCCAGTACTTC

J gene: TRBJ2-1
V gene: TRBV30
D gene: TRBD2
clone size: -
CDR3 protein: CAWRRVRGLASLHEQFF
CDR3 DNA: TGTGCCTGGAGAAGGGTCAGGGGACTAGCGAGTTTGCATGAGCAGTTCTTC

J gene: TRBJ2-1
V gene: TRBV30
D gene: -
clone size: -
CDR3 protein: CAWLPPGLELLGHEQFF
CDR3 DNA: TGTGCCTGGCTTCCTCCGGGACTCGAACTCCTGGGCCATGAGCAGTTCTTC

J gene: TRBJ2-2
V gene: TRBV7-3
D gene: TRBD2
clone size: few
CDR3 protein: CASSLSSGRPGELFF
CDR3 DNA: TGTGCCAGCAGCTTAAGTAGCGGGCGTCCCGGGGAGCTGTTTTTT

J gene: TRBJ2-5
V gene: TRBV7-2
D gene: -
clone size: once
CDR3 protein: CASSLLETQYF
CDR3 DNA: TGTGCCAGCAGCTTACTTGAGACCCAGTACTTC

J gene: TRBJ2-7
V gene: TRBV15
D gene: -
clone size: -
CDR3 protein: CATSRAQTDRSYEQYF
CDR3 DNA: TGTGCCACCAGCAGAGCTCAAACAGACCGCTCCTACGAGCAGTACTTC

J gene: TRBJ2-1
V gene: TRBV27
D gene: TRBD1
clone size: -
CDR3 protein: CASRWTGGLYNEQFF
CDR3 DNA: TGTGCCAGCAGGTGGACAGGGGGCCTCTACAATGAGCAGTTCTTC

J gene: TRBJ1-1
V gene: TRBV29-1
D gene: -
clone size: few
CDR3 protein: CSVNREAEAFF
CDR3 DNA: TGCAGCGTTAACAGGGAGGCTGAAGCTTTCTTT

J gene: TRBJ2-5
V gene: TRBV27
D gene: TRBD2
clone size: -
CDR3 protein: CASSSKLAGSQETQYF
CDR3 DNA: TGTGCCAGCAGTTCAAAACTAGCGGGGAGCCAAGAGACCCAGTACTTC

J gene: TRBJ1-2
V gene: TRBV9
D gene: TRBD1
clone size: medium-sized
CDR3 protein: CASSARDRTGYTF
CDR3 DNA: TGTGCCAGCAGCGCACGGGACAGGACGGGCTACACCTTC

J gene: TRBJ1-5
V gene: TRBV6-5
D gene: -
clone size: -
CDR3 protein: CASSPPSGQPQHF
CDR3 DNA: TGTGCCAGCAGCCCCCCATCAGGCCAGCCCCAGCATTTT

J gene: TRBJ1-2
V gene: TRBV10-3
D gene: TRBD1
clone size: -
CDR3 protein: CAISPWVGQGSNYGYTF
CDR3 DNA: TGTGCCATCAGTCCCTGGGTTGGACAGGGGTCTAACTATGGCTACACCTTC

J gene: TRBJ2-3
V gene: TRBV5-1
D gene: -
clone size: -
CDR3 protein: CASSLEGAQYF
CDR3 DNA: TGCGCCAGCAGCTTGGAGGGTGCGCAGTATTTT

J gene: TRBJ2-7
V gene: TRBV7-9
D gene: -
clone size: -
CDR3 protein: CASSWVGAEQYF
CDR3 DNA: TGTGCCAGCAGCTGGGTCGGGGCCGAGCAGTACTTC

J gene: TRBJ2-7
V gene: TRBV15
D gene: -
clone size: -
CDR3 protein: CATGLEGRNEQYF
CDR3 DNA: TGTGCCACGGGCCTCGAGGGGCGTAACGAGCAGTACTTC

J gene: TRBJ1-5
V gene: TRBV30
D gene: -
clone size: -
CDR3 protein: CAWSAVGGNQPQHF
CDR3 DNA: TGTGCCTGGAGTGCGGTCGGTGGCAATCAGCCCCAGCATTTT

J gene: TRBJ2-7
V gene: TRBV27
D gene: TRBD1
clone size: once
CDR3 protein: CASSRGQGAREQYF
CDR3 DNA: TGTGCCAGCAGTAGGGGACAGGGGGCAAGGGAGCAGTACTTC

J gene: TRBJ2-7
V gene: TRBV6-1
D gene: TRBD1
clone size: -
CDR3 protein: CASSPGTGTFEQYF
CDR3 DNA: TGTGCCAGCAGTCCCGGGACAGGGACTTTCGAGCAGTACTTC

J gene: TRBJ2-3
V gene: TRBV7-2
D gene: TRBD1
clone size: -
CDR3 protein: CASSSRQGGPFFSDTQYF
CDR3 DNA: TGTGCCAGCAGCTCCAGACAGGGGGGTCCTTTCTTTTCAGATACGCAGTATTTT

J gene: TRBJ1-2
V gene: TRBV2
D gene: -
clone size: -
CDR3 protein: CASSEGFYGYTF
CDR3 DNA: TGTGCCAGCAGTGAGGGGTTCTATGGCTACACCTTC

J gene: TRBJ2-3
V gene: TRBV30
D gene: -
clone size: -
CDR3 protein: CAWRSTDTQYF
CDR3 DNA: TGTGCCTGGAGAAGCACAGATACGCAGTATTTT

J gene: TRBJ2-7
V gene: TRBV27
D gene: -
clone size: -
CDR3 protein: CASSMTGPITEQYF
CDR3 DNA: TGTGCCAGCAGTATGACGGGACCGATTACCGAGCAGTACTTC

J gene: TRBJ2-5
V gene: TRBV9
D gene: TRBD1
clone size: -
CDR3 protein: CASSVSRGRETQYF
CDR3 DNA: TGTGCCAGCAGCGTCTCCAGGGGGCGGGAGACCCAGTACTTC

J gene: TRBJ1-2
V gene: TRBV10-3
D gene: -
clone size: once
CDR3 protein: CAIGEGPNYGYTF
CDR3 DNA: TGTGCCATCGGGGAAGGCCCCAACTATGGCTACACCTTC

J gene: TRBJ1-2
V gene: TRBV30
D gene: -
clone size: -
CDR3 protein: CAWTGRGNNYGYTF
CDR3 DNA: TGTGCCTGGACTGGGAGGGGAAATAACTATGGCTACACCTTC

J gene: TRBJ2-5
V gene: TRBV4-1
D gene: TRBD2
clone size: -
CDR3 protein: CASSQDRLAGQETQYF
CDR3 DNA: TGCGCCAGCAGCCAAGACCGACTAGCGGGACAAGAGACCCAGTACTTC

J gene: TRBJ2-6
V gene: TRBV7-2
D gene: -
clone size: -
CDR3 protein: CATTRGSGANVLTF
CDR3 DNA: TGTGCCACCACGCGGGGCTCTGGGGCCAACGTCCTGACTTTC

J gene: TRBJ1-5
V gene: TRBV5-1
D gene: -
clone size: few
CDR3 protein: CASSSGQKGEPQHF
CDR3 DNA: TGCGCCAGCAGCTCCGGACAGAAAGGGGAGCCCCAGCATTTT

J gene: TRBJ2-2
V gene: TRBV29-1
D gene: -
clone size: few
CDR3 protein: CSAGSGNTGELFF
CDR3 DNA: TGCAGCGCAGGGAGTGGGAACACCGGGGAGCTGTTTTTT

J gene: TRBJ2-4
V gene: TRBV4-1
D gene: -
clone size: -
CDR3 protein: CASSQDPQLAAIQYF
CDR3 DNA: TGCGCCAGCAGCCAAGATCCCCAGCTGGCTGCCATTCAGTACTTC

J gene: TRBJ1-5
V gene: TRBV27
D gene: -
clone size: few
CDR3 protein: CASSLFSRSTEPQHF
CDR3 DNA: TGTGCCAGCAGTTTATTTTCCCGATCTACTGAGCCCCAGCATTTT

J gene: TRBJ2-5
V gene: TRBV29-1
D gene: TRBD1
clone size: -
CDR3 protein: CSLLSTGSGETQYF
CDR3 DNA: TGCAGCCTTCTGTCGACAGGGAGTGGGGAGACCCAGTACTTC

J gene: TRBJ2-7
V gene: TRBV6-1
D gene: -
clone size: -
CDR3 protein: CASSEARPGSPSYEQYF
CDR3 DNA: TGTGCCAGCAGTGAAGCCCGGCCAGGCAGCCCATCCTACGAGCAGTACTTC

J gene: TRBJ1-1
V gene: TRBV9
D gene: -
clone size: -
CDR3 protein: CASSVTAANTEAFF
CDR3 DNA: TGTGCCAGCAGCGTCACAGCGGCGAACACTGAAGCTTTCTTT

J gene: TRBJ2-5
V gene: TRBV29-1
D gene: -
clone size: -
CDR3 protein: CSVVRGQETQYF
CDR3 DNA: TGCAGCGTTGTGAGGGGTCAAGAGACCCAGTACTTC

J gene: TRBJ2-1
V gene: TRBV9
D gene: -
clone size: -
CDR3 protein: CASSAVGSYNEQFF
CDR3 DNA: TGTGCCAGCAGCGCCGTGGGTAGCTACAATGAGCAGTTCTTC

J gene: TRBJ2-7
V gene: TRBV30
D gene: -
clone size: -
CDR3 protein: CAWMATRAYEQYF
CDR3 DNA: TGTGCCTGGATGGCGACACGCGCTTACGAGCAGTACTTC

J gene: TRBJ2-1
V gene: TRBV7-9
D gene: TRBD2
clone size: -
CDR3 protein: CASSWAGGPHEQFF
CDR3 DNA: TGTGCCAGCAGCTGGGCGGGGGGCCCCCATGAGCAGTTCTTC

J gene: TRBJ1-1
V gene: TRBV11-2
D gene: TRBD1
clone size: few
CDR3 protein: CASSSQGASQWDTEAFF
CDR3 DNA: TGTGCCAGCAGCTCACAGGGGGCGAGTCAGTGGGACACTGAAGCTTTCTTT

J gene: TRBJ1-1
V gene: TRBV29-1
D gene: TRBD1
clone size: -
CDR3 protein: CSVAGQGKTEAFF
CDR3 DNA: TGCAGCGTTGCGGGACAGGGGAAGACTGAAGCTTTCTTT

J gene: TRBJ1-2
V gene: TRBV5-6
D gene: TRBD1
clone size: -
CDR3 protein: CASSLSFGQVSGGYTF
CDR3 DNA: TGTGCCAGCAGCTTGAGCTTCGGACAGGTTTCGGGAGGCTACACCTTC

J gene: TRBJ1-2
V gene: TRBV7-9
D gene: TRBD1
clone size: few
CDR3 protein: CASSLGQGINYGYTF
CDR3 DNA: TGTGCCAGCAGCTTAGGACAGGGGATTAACTATGGCTACACCTTC

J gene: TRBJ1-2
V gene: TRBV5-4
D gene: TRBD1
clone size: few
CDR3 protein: CASSADRGQGYGYTF
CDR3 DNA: TGTGCCAGCAGCGCCGACAGGGGGCAGGGCTATGGCTACACCTTC

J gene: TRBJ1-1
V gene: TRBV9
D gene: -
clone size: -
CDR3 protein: CASSVAIHTEAFF
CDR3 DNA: TGTGCCAGCAGCGTAGCTATACACACTGAAGCTTTCTTT

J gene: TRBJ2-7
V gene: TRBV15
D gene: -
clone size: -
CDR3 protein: CATSRDSRGGLYEQYF
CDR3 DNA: TGTGCCACCAGCAGAGATTCCAGGGGGGGCCTTTACGAGCAGTACTTC

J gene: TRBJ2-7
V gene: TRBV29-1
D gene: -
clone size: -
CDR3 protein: CSVEEPGRWGQYF
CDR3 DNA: TGCAGCGTTGAGGAGCCGGGACGGTGGGGACAGTACTTC

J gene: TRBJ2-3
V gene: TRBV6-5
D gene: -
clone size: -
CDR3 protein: CASSYDPKSTDTQYF
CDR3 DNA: TGTGCCAGCAGTTACGACCCTAAAAGCACAGATACGCAGTATTTT

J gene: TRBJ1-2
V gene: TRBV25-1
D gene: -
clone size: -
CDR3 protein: CASSEYGYGYTF
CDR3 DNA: TGTGCCAGCAGTGAATACGGCTATGGCTACACCTTC

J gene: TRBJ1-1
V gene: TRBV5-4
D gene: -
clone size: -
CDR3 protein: CASSLVGEGVTEAFF
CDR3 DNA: TGTGCCAGCAGCTTGGTAGGGGAGGGGGTCACTGAAGCTTTCTTT

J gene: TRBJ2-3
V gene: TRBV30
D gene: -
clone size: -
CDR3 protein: CAWKQADTQYF
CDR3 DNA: TGTGCCTGGAAACAGGCAGATACGCAGTATTTT

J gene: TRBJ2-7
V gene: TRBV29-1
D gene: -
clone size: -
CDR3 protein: CSVGGPPGYEQYF
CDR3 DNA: TGCAGCGTTGGGGGGCCCCCCGGGTACGAGCAGTACTTC